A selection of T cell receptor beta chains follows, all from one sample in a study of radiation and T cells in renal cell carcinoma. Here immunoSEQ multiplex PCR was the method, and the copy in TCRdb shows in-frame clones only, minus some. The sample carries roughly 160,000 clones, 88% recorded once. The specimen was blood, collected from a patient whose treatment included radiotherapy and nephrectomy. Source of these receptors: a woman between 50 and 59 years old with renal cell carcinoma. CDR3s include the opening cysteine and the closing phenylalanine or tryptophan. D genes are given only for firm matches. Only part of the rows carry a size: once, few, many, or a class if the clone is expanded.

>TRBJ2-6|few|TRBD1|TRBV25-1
TGTGCCAGCAGTGACGGGACAGGGGACTCTGGGGCCAACGTCCTGACTTTC
CASSDGTGDSGANVLTF
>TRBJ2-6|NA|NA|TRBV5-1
TGCGCCAGCAGCCGCAGGGTGACTGGGGCCAACGTCCTGACTTTC
CASSRRVTGANVLTF
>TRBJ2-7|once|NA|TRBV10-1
TGCGCCAGCAGGGACGAGCAGTACTTC
CASRDEQYF
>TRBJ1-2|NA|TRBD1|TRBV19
TGTGCCAGTAGCCCGACAGGGAACGATGGCTACACCTTC
CASSPTGNDGYTF
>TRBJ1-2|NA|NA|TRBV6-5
TGTGCCAGCAGTAAGGGGGGCTGGGGCTACACCTTC
CASSKGGWGYTF
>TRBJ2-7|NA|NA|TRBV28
TGTGCCAGCACCCCCGGGACCGGCTACGAGCAGTACTTC
CASTPGTGYEQYF
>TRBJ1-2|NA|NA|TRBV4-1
TGCGCCAGCAGCCAAGTTGGGGCTTGGGACTATGGCTACACCTTC
CASSQVGAWDYGYTF
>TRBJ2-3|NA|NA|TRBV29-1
TGCAGCGTTGACGGACGTCTCACAGATACGCAGTATTTT
CSVDGRLTDTQYF
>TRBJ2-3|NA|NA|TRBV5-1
TGCGCCAGCAGCCCCAAGGGGAACGCGATTTCTGGCACAGATACGCAGTATTTT
CASSPKGNAISGTDTQYF
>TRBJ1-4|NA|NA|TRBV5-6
TGTGCCAGCAAAGACGGGAGGTATTCGGGTGAAAAACTGTTTTTT
CASKDGRYSGEKLFF
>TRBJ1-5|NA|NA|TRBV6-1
TGTGCCAGCTCTCCTGTTAGGAGTCCCAATCAGCCCCAGCATTTT
CASSPVRSPNQPQHF
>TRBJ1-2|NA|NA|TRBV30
TGTGCCTGGACCCGGCAGAGTCTTAACTATGGCTACACCTTC
CAWTRQSLNYGYTF
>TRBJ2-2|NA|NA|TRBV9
TGTGCCAGCAGCGTAACAGCCACCGGGGAGCTGTTTTTT
CASSVTATGELFF
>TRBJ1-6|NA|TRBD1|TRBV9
TGTGCCAGCAGCCTAAGGGACAGGGGATCATCGCCCCTCCACTTT
CASSLRDRGSSPLHF
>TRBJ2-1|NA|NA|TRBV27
TGTGCCAGCAGTTCCCCGGGTAATGAGCAGTTCTTC
CASSSPGNEQFF
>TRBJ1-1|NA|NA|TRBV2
TGTGCCAGCAGTGAGTACTGGGGGAACACTGAAGCTTTCTTT
CASSEYWGNTEAFF
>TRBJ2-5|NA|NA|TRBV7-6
TGTGCCAGCAGCCACCGGGACAACCAAGAGACCCAGTACTTC
CASSHRDNQETQYF
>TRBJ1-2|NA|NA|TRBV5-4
TGTGCCAGCAGCTTACAAGGGGCAGGTGGCTACACCTTC
CASSLQGAGGYTF
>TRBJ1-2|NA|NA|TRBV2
TGTGCCAGCAGTGACAGGGTAGCTAACTATGGCTACACCTTC
CASSDRVANYGYTF
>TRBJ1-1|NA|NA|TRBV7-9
TGTGCCAGCAGCAAAATCCAGTACGAGGGCACTGAAGCTTTCTTT
CASSKIQYEGTEAFF
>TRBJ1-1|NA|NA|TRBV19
TGTGCCAGTAGTACCCTTTCGGGGTTGACTGAAGCTTTCTTT
CASSTLSGLTEAFF
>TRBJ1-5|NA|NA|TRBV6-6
TGTGCCAGCAGCACAGGGCCCAATCAGCCCCAGCATTTT
CASSTGPNQPQHF
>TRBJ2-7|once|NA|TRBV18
TGTGCCAGCTCATCTGCGTCGGGCTACGAGCAGTACTTC
CASSSASGYEQYF
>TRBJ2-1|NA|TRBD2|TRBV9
TGTGCCAGCAGCGTATATCTAGCGGGGGGCGTAAATGAGCAGTTCTTC
CASSVYLAGGVNEQFF
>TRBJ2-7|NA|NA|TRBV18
TGTGCCAGCTCACCACCTGTCTCCTACGAGCAGTACTTC
CASSPPVSYEQYF
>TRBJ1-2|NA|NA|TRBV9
TGTGCCAGCAGCGTTAACGCTAACTATGGCTACACCTTC
CASSVNANYGYTF
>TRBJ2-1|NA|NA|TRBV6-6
TGTGCCAGCAGTGACGGGGGGCCTTACAATGAGCAGTTCTTC
CASSDGGPYNEQFF
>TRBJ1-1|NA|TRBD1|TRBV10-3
TGTGCCATCAGTGAGCCTGGACAGGGGAACACTGAAGCTTTCTTT
CAISEPGQGNTEAFF
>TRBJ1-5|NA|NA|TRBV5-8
TGTGCCAGCAGCTTGCGGGATCAGCCCCAGCATTTT
CASSLRDQPQHF
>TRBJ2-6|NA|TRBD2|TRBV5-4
TGTGCCAGCAGTAACGGACTAGCGGGGACCATCTCTGGGGCCAACGTCCTGACTTTC
CASSNGLAGTISGANVLTF
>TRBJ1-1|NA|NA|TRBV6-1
TGTGCCAGCAGTGACCAGAACACTGAAGCTTTCTTT
CASSDQNTEAFF
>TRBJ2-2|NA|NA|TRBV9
TGTGCCAGCAGCGTAGCCAACTCGATTATCACCGGGGAGCTGTTTTTT
CASSVANSIITGELFF
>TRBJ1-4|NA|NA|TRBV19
TGTGCCAGTAGTCCGGGCAATAGGGGTGAAAAACTGTTTTTT
CASSPGNRGEKLFF
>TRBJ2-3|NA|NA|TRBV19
TGTGCCAGTAGTATAGAGGCAGGGGCCACGCAGTATTTT
CASSIEAGATQYF
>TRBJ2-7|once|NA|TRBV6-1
TGTGCCATCCACGAGGTGGACAGATCCTACGAGCAGTACTTC
CAIHEVDRSYEQYF
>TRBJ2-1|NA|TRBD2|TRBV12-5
TGTGCTAGTGGTCTCTCGGGACTAGCGGGGGGATTTGATGAGCAGTTCTTC
CASGLSGLAGGFDEQFF
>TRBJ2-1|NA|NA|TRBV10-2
TGCGCCAGCAGTGAGGGGGGTAGCTCCTACAATGAGCAGTTCTTC
CASSEGGSSYNEQFF
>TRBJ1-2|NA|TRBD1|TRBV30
TGTGCCTGGAGTGGTAACAGGGGGCTTGAAGGCTACACCTTC
CAWSGNRGLEGYTF
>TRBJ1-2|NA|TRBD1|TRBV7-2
TGTGCCAGCAGTAAGGACAGGGCCTATGGCTACACCTTC
CASSKDRAYGYTF
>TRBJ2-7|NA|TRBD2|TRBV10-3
TGTGCCATCAGTGAGTCGCTAGCGGGGGGAGTGCAGTACTTC
CAISESLAGGVQYF
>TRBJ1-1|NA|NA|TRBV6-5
TGTGCCAGCAGTGTTGACAGGAACACTGAAGCTTTCTTT
CASSVDRNTEAFF
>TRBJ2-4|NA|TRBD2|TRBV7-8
TGTGCCAGCAGCGCACCTAGCGGAAAAAACATTCAGTACTTC
CASSAPSGKNIQYF
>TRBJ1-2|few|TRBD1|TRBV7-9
TGTGCCAGCAGCCCATCCGGGACAGGGAATGGCTACACCTTC
CASSPSGTGNGYTF
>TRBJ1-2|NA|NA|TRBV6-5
TGTGCCAGCAGCCTACAGGGTTATGGCTACACCTTC
CASSLQGYGYTF
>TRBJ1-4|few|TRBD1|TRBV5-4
TGTGCCAGCAGATCACAGGGGGATGGGGAAAAACTGTTTTTT
CASRSQGDGEKLFF